This T cell receptor (beta chain) was found in a study of tumor-infiltrating lymphocytes in primary liver carcinoma. For the study at large: Tumors were stage T1-T3 N0M0, about 4 to 11 cm across. Roughly 3.5 to 8 million productive TCRbeta reads came from each sample, comparable across tissue types.

With regard to this clonotype: Its antigen is currently unknown.

From approximately 550 ng of total RNA, TCR beta-specific cDNA was reverse-transcribed using a constant-region primer. Amplification in three nested multiplex PCR rounds with slightly modified ARM-PCR gave rise to TCR beta libraries. The first two PCR rounds used TRBV1-TRBV30 primers with a Cbeta primer, around 10 cycles each. TCRdb fed the multiplex PCR reads into MiXCR, producing one record per CDR3 protein. Of nearly 200,000 distinct CDR3 sequences detected, approximately 64% appear once; the ten largest clones hold about 7.1%. This CDR3 has 17 amino acids. Germline V gives CDR1 LGHNA, CDR2 YNFKEQ. V lost 4 bases to trimming and J lost 9 bases, with 24 bases between them. Study-wide results and limits: Relative to tumor region pairs, the tumor-adjacent and tumor-blood pairs showed overlap that was lower. Tumor specimens were characterized by a significantly higher top-250-clone fraction than blood (p = 0.039).

RNA isolated from unsorted whole blood supplied the blood RNA, with germline DNA also extracted. This clonotype originated in a woman aged 55-70 years with primary liver carcinoma and hepatitis B virus infection. J is TRBJ2-2 and V is TRBV4-2; D remains unclear. The sequenced sample consisted of peripheral blood. In nucleotides, the CDR3 is TGTGCCAGCAGCCCCCCCCTTCGTGTCCCAATCCACCGGGAGCTGTTTTTT. Encoded protein: CASSPPLRVPIHRELFF.